What follows are 20 T cell receptor beta chains derived from one specimen sequenced in a study of cytomegalovirus exposure and HLA in healthy donors. PCR used 60 Vbeta primers and 13 Jbeta primers. TCRdb's copy holds only in-frame clones and misses some; the assay was immunoSEQ multiplex PCR. The sample contains over 150,000 clones, roughly 80% of which appear only once. Source material: PBMCs. These receptors originate from a man between 25 and 39 years old in good health and CMV-seronegative.

This clone was observed a handful of times. The J gene is TRBJ2-1, the V gene TRBV7-3, with 9 bases lining up with TRBD1. Germline V gene data show CDR1 as SGHTA and CDR2 as FQGTGA. This CDR3 has 15 residues. Trimming took 4 bases from V and 5 from J; bases not matched to a gene: 6. For the CDR3, the DNA is TGTGCCAGCAGCTCCCGGACAGGGGAACACAATGAGCAGTTCTTC. Its translation is CASSSRTGEHNEQFF.

This sequence joins TRBV25-1 and TRBJ1-1; D possibly corresponds to TRBD1 (6 bases). The germline CDR1 and CDR2 sequences are MGHDK and SYGVNS. The V gene lost 5 bases and the J gene lost 6 bases, with 16 bases spanning the gap. The CDR3 totals 14 residues. The CDR3 sequence: CASSNEGSGAEAFF. In nucleotides, the CDR3 is TGTGCCAGCAGTAATGAGGGCTCAGGGGCTGAAGCTTTCTTT.

The sample holds a few counts of this clone. The chain employs TRBV11-3 and TRBJ2-2; 7 nucleotides align to TRBD1. J was trimmed by 8 bases and V by 3 bases; bases with no gene match: 18. The germline V gene has CDR1 SGHNT and CDR2 YENEEA. This CDR3 contains 18 residues. The CDR3 DNA reads TGTGCCAGCAGCTTCTCGTTCTATGCCGACAGGGCAGGAGGGGAGCTGTTTTTT. The encoded protein is CASSFSFYADRAGGELFF.

This clone came up once. The genes are TRBV11-2 and TRBJ2-2, with a tentative D call TRBD1 (5 bases). The germline gives CDR1 SGHAT, CDR2 FQNNGV. The CDR3 has 12 residues. Deletions cut 5 bases from V and 9 bases from J, with 10 bases between. CDR3 DNA: TGTGCCAGCAGCCTCAGGGCACGGGAGCTGTTTTTT. Protein sequence: CASSLRARELFF.

The genes are TRBV28 and TRBJ2-1; TRBD1 matches at 8 bases. This CDR3 has 15 residues. Germline V lookup: CDR1 MDHEN, CDR2 SYDVKM. With 5 bases clipped from V and 4 bases from J, the junction kept 7 bases outside the gene matches. The CDR3 DNA follows: TGTGCCAGCAGTATTGACAGGGGAGGTTACAATGAGCAGTTCTTC. This gives the protein CASSIDRGGYNEQFF.

This clone was picked up a small number of times. CDR3: CASSSRPVATNTGELFF. The DNA for the CDR3 is TGTGCCAGCAGCTCCCGCCCCGTGGCCACGAACACCGGGGAGCTGTTTTTT. The rearrangement uses TRBV7-2 and TRBJ2-2; D gene unclear. Germline V gene data show CDR1 as SGHTA and CDR2 as FQGNSA. The V and J ends lost 4 bases and 0 bases respectively, with 15 bases between them. The CDR3 runs 17 residues.

The chain combines TRBV28 with TRBJ1-6; D remains ambiguous. This CDR3 comprises 17 residues. V lost 5 bases to trimming and J lost 0 bases, with 14 bases between them. The V gene's germline CDR1 is MDHEN and CDR2 SYDVKM. DNA of the CDR3: TGTGCCAGCAGTCCTCTGACGGAGAGCTCCTATAATTCACCCCTCCACTTT. As protein: CASSPLTESSYNSPLHF.

The chain carries TRBV5-1 and TRBJ2-2, with TRBD2 identical over 8 bases. Trimming took 4 bases from V and 6 from J; bases not matched to a gene: 11. This CDR3 has 16 amino acids. CDR1 is SGHRS and CDR2 is YFSETQ in the germline V gene. CDR3: CASSVTGTRRAGELFF. DNA for the CDR3: TGCGCCAGCAGCGTTACCGGGACTAGGAGGGCCGGGGAGCTGTTTTTT.

The sample holds a few counts of this clone. This sequence joins TRBV14 and TRBJ2-7; 7 bases agree with TRBD2. CDR3 length: 15 amino acids. The trim removed 5 bases at V and 4 bases at J, leaving 11 bases unmatched. CDR1 is SGHDN and CDR2 is FVKESK in the germline V gene. DNA for the CDR3: TGTGCCAGCAGCATAGGAAGCGGGGCAGGGTACGAGCAGTACTTC. Translated, it gives CASSIGSGAGYEQYF.

With regard to this clone: A junction end diverges from the germline sequence, so it may reflect a read error. The V and J genes are TRBV7-9 and TRBJ1-3; maybe TRBD1 (6 bases). The germline gives CDR1 SEHNR, CDR2 FQNEAQ (reference sequence). CDR3 length: 15 residues. The CDR3: CSSSFGGLGGNTIYF. The CDR3 nucleotides are TGTTCCAGCAGCTTTGGGGGCCTTGGTGGAAACACCATATATTTT.

The chain links TRBV9 to TRBJ1-1; D is unresolved. Deletions cut 5 bases from V and 4 bases from J, with 12 bases between. CDR1 is SGDLS, CDR2 YYNGEE, per germline. The CDR3 runs to 13 residues. CDR3 nucleotide sequence: TGTGCCAGCAGTTCTGGAGGGCTCACTGAAGCTTTCTTT. It is translated as CASSSGGLTEAFF.

The chain has TRBV28 and TRBJ1-1; tentative D call: TRBD1 (5 bases). V was trimmed by 6 bases and J by 4 bases, leaving 15 bases between them. CDR1 is MDHEN, CDR2 SYDVKM, per germline. The CDR3 loop spans 14 amino acids. Here the CDR3 reads CASRTGGEGTEAFF. The DNA of the CDR3 is TGTGCCAGCAGGACCGGGGGGGAAGGCACTGAAGCTTTCTTT.

This clone was seen more than once but under ten times. The chain couples TRBV10-2 to TRBJ2-6; D perhaps matches TRBD1 (5 bases). CDR3 length equals 16 residues. Per germline, CDR1 WSHSY and CDR2 SAAADI. V lost 11 bases to trimming and J lost 0 bases, with 17 bases between them. The CDR3 is CAGQDNPSSGANVLTF. In DNA, the CDR3 is TGCGCCGGTCAGGACAACCCCAGCTCTGGGGCCAACGTCCTGACTTTC.

CDR3 loop: CASSLRAGGHQETQYF. Written as DNA, the CDR3 is TGTGCCAGCAGTTTGAGGGCAGGGGGCCACCAAGAGACCCAGTACTTC. The J gene is TRBJ2-5, the V gene TRBV27, with TRBD1 matching 8 bases. Losses at the gene ends were 3 bases for V and 0 bases for J; bases not matched to a gene: 6. The length of the CDR3 is 16 residues. The germline CDR1 and CDR2 sequences are MNHEY and SMNVEV (reference sequence).

J is TRBJ2-2 and V is TRBV6-5; no clear D. Germline values: CDR1 MNHEY, CDR2 SVGAGI. This CDR3 is built from 13 residues. The V end was cut by 6 bases, the J end by 5 bases, with 10 bases between. CDR3 bases: TGTGCCAGCAGCACCTCACAAACCGGGGAGCTGTTTTTT. It specifies CASSTSQTGELFF.

This clone was seen a handful of times. The rearrangement links TRBV15 to TRBJ1-1; D is unclear. CDR3 length: 12 residues. Trimming took 2 bases from V and 2 from J, leaving 3 bases between them. Germline V gives CDR1 LNHNV, CDR2 YYDKDF (reference sequence). The CDR3 nucleotides read TGTGCCACCAGCAGATTAAACACTGAAGCTTTCTTT. This sequence encodes CATSRLNTEAFF.

This clone was found a few times. The chain combines TRBV15 with TRBJ2-7, with D uncertain. The V and J ends lost 5 bases and 9 bases respectively, with 23 bases between them. Germline CDR1 is LNHNV and CDR2 is YYDKDF (reference sequence). The length of the CDR3 is 15 residues. CDR3 in amino acids: CATSYHRATPRVQYF. In DNA form, the CDR3 reads TGTGCCACCAGCTACCACAGAGCCACTCCCCGCGTGCAGTACTTC.

The chain carries TRBV28 and TRBJ2-7; D gene uncertain. CDR1 is MDHEN, CDR2 SYDVKM, per germline. Trimming stripped 5 bases from V and 1 base from J, with 27 bases between. This CDR3 contains 19 residues. The CDR3 loop reads CASSVRLVIEASRSYEQYF. CDR3 nucleotides: TGTGCCAGCAGTGTAAGATTAGTTATTGAGGCTTCACGATCCTACGAGCAGTACTTC.

This clone was picked up a small number of times. This chain uses TRBV19 with TRBJ1-2; 7 bases match TRBD1. The CDR3 sequence is 14 residues long. J lost 5 bases, V lost 5 bases, and 8 bases had no gene match. The germline V gene encodes CDR1 LNHDA and CDR2 SQIVND (reference sequence). The CDR3 here is CASSFPTGWYGYTF. As DNA, the CDR3 is TGTGCCAGTAGTTTTCCGACAGGGTGGTATGGCTACACCTTC.

This chain joins TRBV14 and TRBJ1-1; D gene unclear. CDR1 is SGHDN, CDR2 FVKESK, per germline. The CDR3 covers 15 residues. The V gene lost 2 bases and the J gene lost 5 bases, with 15 bases spanning the gap. The CDR3 sequence: CASSQPGFGETEAFF. The CDR3 DNA reads as TGTGCCAGCAGCCAACCGGGATTCGGGGAGACTGAAGCTTTCTTT.